The entry that follows covers one T cell receptor beta chain sequence. The data stem from a study of blood T cell repertoires in COVID-19. On the study more broadly: Samples representing acute and convalescent COVID-19 were sourced from the United States, Italy and Spain. PBMCs, B-cell-depleted T cells, or T cells were the source of the cDNA or gDNA that made up the material.

Germline V gene sequence: CDR1 SGHKS, CDR2 YYEKEE (reference sequence). CDR3 length: 15 residues. V lost 4 bases and J 7 bases, leaving 18 bases between the germline ends. Per the study methods: Amplification with reference gene primers provided the estimates of nucleated cell counts. TCRdb's table, derived via immunoSEQ multiplex PCR, lists solely in-frame clones and lacks some. V and J calls and clone size follow that table, whereas D and trimming were derived from the DNA. Of roughly 73,000 clones detected, more than 85% appear once; the ten largest clones hold 3.9%. Sequencing was carried out using peripheral blood. The chain combines TRBV5-5 with TRBJ1-5, with D tentatively TRBD1 (6 bases). This clonotype was sampled from a man aged 65 to 79 with active COVID-19. This CDR3 is CASSPMAGAEQPQHF. The CDR3 region has the DNA TGTGCCAGCAGCCCCATGGCGGGGGCTGAGCAGCCCCAGCATTTT.